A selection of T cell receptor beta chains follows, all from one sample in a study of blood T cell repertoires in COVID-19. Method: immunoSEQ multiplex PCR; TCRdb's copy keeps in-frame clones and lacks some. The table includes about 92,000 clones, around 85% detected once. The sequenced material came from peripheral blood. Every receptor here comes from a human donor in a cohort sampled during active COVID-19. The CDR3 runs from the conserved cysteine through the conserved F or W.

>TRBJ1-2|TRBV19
CASSPTGAWANYGYTF
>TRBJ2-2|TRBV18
CASSSPTANTGELFF
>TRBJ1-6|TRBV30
CAWSGQADSPLHF
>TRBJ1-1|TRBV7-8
CASSGDRGRTEAFF
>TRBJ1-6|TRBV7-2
CASSADGGYNSPLHF
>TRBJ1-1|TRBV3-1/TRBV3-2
CASSHPQGSQTEAFF
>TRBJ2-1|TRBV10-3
CAIGASGGAYNEQFF
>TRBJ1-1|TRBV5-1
CASSLAGGRVAEAFF
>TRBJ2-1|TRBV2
CASSGSGRGSYNEQFF
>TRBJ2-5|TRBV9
CASSPGVAREGVETQYF
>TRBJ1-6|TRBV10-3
CAIRQYNSPLHF
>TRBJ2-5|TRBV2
CASNVLAGAQETQYF
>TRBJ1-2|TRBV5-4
CASSPGTRGVRYGYTF
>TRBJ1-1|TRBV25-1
CASSEPGRVTEAFF
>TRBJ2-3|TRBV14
CASSQKLFLTDTQYF
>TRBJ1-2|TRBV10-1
CANYKYSGHFYGYTF
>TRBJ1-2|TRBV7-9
CASSLDPQAPYTF
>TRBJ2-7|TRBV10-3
CAIRQGGQYF
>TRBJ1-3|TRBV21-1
CASSNGQGAGNTIYF
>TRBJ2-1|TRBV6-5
CASSYGRGLYNEQFF
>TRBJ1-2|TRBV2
CASDVNRAQGYTF
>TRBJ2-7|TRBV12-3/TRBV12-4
CASSSGYEQYF
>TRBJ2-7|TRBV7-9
CASSSSIFYEQYF
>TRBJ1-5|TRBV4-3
CASSQGVGGNQPQHF
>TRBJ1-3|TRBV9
CASSAFGNTIYF
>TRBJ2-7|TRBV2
CASSVFYEQYF
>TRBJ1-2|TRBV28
CASSLRQANYGYTF
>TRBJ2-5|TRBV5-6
CASTRTGTGVETQYF
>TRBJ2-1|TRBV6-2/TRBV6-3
CASSYVAGGLDNEQFF
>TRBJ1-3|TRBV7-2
CASSLGRVSGNTIYF
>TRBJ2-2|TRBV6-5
CASELGNTGELFF
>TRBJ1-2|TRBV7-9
CASSPSGQGIYGYTF
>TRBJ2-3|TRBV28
CASSSAGTSGSSQYF
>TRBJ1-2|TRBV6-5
CATFEGAITF
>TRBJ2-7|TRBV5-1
CASSFNAGGSYEQYF
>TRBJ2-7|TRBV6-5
CASRKRERSSYEQYF
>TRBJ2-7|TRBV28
CASSSLRYEQYF
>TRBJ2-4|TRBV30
CAWKPREGIQYF
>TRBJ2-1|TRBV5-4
CASSFEGIYNEQFF
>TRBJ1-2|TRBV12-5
CASGALTDLNYGYTF
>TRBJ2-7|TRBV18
CASSPPLLAYEQYF
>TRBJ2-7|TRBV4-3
CASSQGSERYEQYF
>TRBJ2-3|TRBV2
CASMTPGGEAPDTQYF
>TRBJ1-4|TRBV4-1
CASSQLGFIVFGSEEKLFF
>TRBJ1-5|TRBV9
CASSPDGIVGRQPQHF
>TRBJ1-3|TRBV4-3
CASSQEAGAGNTIYF
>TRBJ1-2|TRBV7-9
CASSFRDRGRGYGYTF
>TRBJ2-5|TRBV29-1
CSVESAGVHETQYF
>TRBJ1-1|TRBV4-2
CASSFGTGGEAFF
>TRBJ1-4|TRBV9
CASSVDPLEEKLFF
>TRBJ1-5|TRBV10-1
CASSVSQGRQPQHF
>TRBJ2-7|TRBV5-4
CASSPERGGSYEQYF
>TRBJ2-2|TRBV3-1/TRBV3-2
CASSQVQRWLADPTGELFF
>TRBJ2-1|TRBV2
CASSAPGRHGEDEQFF
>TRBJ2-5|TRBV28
CASSPLNHRTSGGKETQYF
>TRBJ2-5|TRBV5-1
CASSLGMIGEETQYF
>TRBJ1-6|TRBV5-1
CASSSGTGGSPLHF
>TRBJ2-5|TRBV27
CASSLRSRAVLETQYF